These T cell receptor beta chains were read from a single sample in a study of T cell responses to AZD1222 COVID-19 vaccine. Assay used: immunoSEQ multiplex PCR; TCRdb lists only in-frame clones, some missing. The sample records around 200,000 clones, approximately 95% being singletons. This sample comprised peripheral blood, obtained 28 days after the second dose of the MenACWY control vaccine. The receptors come from an adult who received the MenACWY meningococcal vaccine as a control. Both conserved end residues are part of each CDR3. D genes are given only for firm matches. A clone size is listed for some rows: how often the clone was seen (once, few, many), or a class if it is expanded.

TRBV6-6	NA	NA	TRBJ1-5	TGTGCCAGCGATGACAGGCTTAGCAATCAGCCCCAGCATTTT	CASDDRLSNQPQHF
TRBV4-1	NA	NA	TRBJ2-7	TGCGCCAGCAGCCTCCTCCAGCACCAGCCCTACGAGCAGTACTTC	CASSLLQHQPYEQYF
TRBV6-2/TRBV6-3	NA	NA	TRBJ1-5	TGTGCCAGCAGTTACGTTGCCAGCAATCAGCCCCAGCATTTT	CASSYVASNQPQHF
TRBV5-5	NA	NA	TRBJ2-2	TGTGCCAGCAGCTTGGTAGGCGCCCGAAACACCGGGGAGCTGTTTTTT	CASSLVGARNTGELFF
TRBV12-2	once	NA	TRBJ2-1	TGTGCAAGTCGCTTATATTTAGACTCCATAGCGGGGAGCTCCTACAATGAGCAGTTCTTC	CASRLYLDSIAGSSYNEQFF
TRBV6-6	NA	TRBD1	TRBJ2-7	TGTGCCAGCAGTTACTCGAGACAGGGGAAGGGCTACGAGCAGTACTTC	CASSYSRQGKGYEQYF
TRBV27	once	NA	TRBJ1-5	TGTGCCAGCACCCAGATCGGCCAGCCCCAGCATTTT	CASTQIGQPQHF
TRBV5-1	NA	NA	TRBJ1-6	TGCGCCAGCAGCTTGGGGTCAGGGGAATCCCTCCACTTT	CASSLGSGESLHF
TRBV5-1	NA	NA	TRBJ1-1	TGCGCCAGCAGCCGACAGGTGAACACTGAAGCTTTCTTT	CASSRQVNTEAFF
TRBV5-4	few	NA	TRBJ1-1	TGTGCCAGCAGCTTATACCTCGACACGAAGAACACTGAAGCTTTCTTT	CASSLYLDTKNTEAFF
TRBV7-9	few	NA	TRBJ1-4	TGTGCCAGCAGCTTAGATGTACAGATCAATGAAAAACTGTTTTTT	CASSLDVQINEKLFF
TRBV18	NA	NA	TRBJ1-3	TGTGCCAGCTCACTAAAACAGGGCGGTGACACCATATATTTT	CASSLKQGGDTIYF
TRBV25-1	NA	TRBD1	TRBJ1-1	TGTGCCAGCAGGGGACAGGGGGATACTGAAGCTTTCTTT	CASRGQGDTEAFF
TRBV6-6	NA	NA	TRBJ1-5	TGTGCCAGCAGTTATGACTACCTCGGCAATCAGCCCCAGCATTTT	CASSYDYLGNQPQHF
TRBV20-1	NA	NA	TRBJ2-7	TGCAGTGCTAGTCGGCACCAGGGCGGCTACGAGCAGTACTTC	CSASRHQGGYEQYF
TRBV4-2	once	NA	TRBJ1-6	TGTGCCAGCAGCCAGATGGGCGCGAGCTCCTATAATTCACCCCTCCACTTT	CASSQMGASSYNSPLHF
TRBV9	NA	NA	TRBJ2-7	TGTGCCAGCAGCGTAGATGACAGCCAGGGTACCTACGAGCAGTACTTC	CASSVDDSQGTYEQYF
TRBV28	NA	TRBD2	TRBJ2-5	TGTGCCAGCAGTCCAGCCCTCGGGGGGGGGCCGGGTGGCGAGACCCAGTACTTC	CASSPALGGGPGGETQYF
TRBV4-2	NA	TRBD1	TRBJ1-4	TGTGCCAGCAGCCAAAACAGGGGTGCTAATGAAAAACTGTTTTTT	CASSQNRGANEKLFF
TRBV7-2	once	NA	TRBJ1-2	TGTGCCAGCAGCCCCGACCAGGGTACTGGCTACACCTTC	CASSPDQGTGYTF
TRBV3-1/TRBV3-2	NA	TRBD2	TRBJ2-7	TGTGCCAGCAGCCAAGGTAGCGGGGGTGTATCCTACGAGCAGTACTTC	CASSQGSGGVSYEQYF
TRBV11-3	NA	TRBD2	TRBJ2-3	TGTGCCAGCAGCCGTCGAGCGGGGGGGCGGGCAGATACGCAGTATTTT	CASSRRAGGRADTQYF
TRBV14	NA	NA	TRBJ1-4	TGTGCCAGCAGCCAAGCCGGTGAAAAACTGTTTTTT	CASSQAGEKLFF
TRBV20-1	NA	TRBD1	TRBJ2-7	TGCAGTGCTGAGGGACAGACGGGGCAGTACTTC	CSAEGQTGQYF